This record covers a single TCR beta chain. This table comes from immunoSEQ multiplex PCR, and its TCRdb copy is limited to in-frame clones, with some not included. The sample yields hundreds of thousands of clones, just over 85% seen once. The sample originates from a study of blood T cell repertoires in COVID-19. Study summary: PBMCs, B-cell-depleted T cells, or T cells provided the cDNA or gDNA that made up the material.

The CDR3 length is 16 residues. Looked up from germline, CDR1 is LNHDA and CDR2 is SQIVND (reference sequence). Germline trimming cut 7 bases from V and 0 bases from J; bases unmatched to any gene: 8. Source material: peripheral blood. The rearrangement links TRBV19 to TRBJ2-3; 9 bases fit TRBD2. The clonotype was recovered from an elderly man with acute or convalescent COVID-19. The CDR3 DNA follows: TGTGCCAGTAAGGAAGCGGGAGGCACTAGCACAGATACGCAGTATTTT. Protein product: CASKEAGGTSTDTQYF.